The 27 T cell receptor beta chains reported below all come from one sample, sequenced in a study of Graves' ophthalmopathy and Graves' hyperthyroidism. Amplification of the TCR beta CDR3 regions used RNA transcripts (as template). The library came from an HTBI-primed first-round RT-PCR and a second-round multiplex PCR. MiXCR, applied by TCRdb to the multiplex PCR reads, yields one record per CDR3 protein. The table records under 250,000 distinct CDR3 sequences, roughly 21% of them present only once. Specimen: peripheral blood. These receptors came from a woman aged 45-59 years with Graves' ophthalmopathy.

This clonotype was detected only once. This may be a read error, as it is one base from a much larger clone. V and J are TRBV28 and TRBJ2-7; D gene uncertain. Germline V gene data show CDR1 as MDHEN and CDR2 as SYDVKM. V lost 2 bases, J lost 5 bases, and 7 bases lay in between. The CDR3 is made up of 12 amino acids. In DNA form, the CDR3 reads TGTGCCAGCAGTTTAAGCGTCGACGAGCAGTACTTC. Protein: CASSLSVDEQYF.

This clonotype was counted at least ten times. V and J are TRBV2 and TRBJ1-1; D remains ambiguous. Germline CDR1 is SNHLY and CDR2 is FYNNEI. There are 12 residues in the CDR3. V was shortened by 8 bases and J by 1 base, with 8 bases between the two germline ends. The CDR3 reads CASGHQNTEAFF. In nucleotides, the CDR3 is TGTGCCAGCGGGCACCAGAACACTGAAGCTTTCTTT.

Many counts were recorded for this clonotype. This chain joins TRBV7-8 and TRBJ2-5; the D gene could be TRBD1 or TRBD2 (5 bases each). CDR3 size: 16 residues. Trimming left V 4 bases short and J 3 bases short, with 18 bases between. Germline assignment: CDR1 SGHVS and CDR2 FQNEAQ. CDR3 protein: CASSSPGRPREETQYF. In DNA form, the CDR3 reads TGTGCCAGCAGCTCCCCGGGGCGCCCTCGGGAAGAGACCCAGTACTTC.

This clonotype was seen ten or more times. The chain recombines TRBV6-1 with TRBJ2-2; no reliable D call. This CDR3 spans 15 amino acids. Trimming took 4 bases from V and 6 from J, leaving 15 bases between them. CDR1 MNHNS and CDR2 SASEGT come from the germline V gene. For the CDR3, the DNA is TGTGCCAGCAGTGTGGGTACGACTCGGGCCGGGGAGCTGTTTTTT. Translated, it gives CASSVGTTRAGELFF.

This clonotype was counted at least ten times. V gene TRBV6-5 combines with J gene TRBJ1-1, with a tentative D call TRBD1 (6 bases). The V gene's germline CDR1 is MNHEY and CDR2 SVGAGI. The ends were cut back, 5 bases at V and 1 base at J, with 14 bases in the middle. The CDR3 consists of 15 residues. The CDR3 sequence is CASSTRTAQNTEAFF. CDR3 nucleotides: TGTGCCAGCAGTACGAGGACAGCCCAGAACACTGAAGCTTTCTTT.

This clonotype was observed at least ten times. The gene calls are TRBV4-2 and TRBJ2-6; D remains ambiguous. CDR3 length: 15 residues. The V end lost 1 base, the J end lost 0 bases, and 4 bases lay between the germline ends. Looked up from germline, CDR1 is LGHNA and CDR2 is YNFKEQ. CDR3 region: CASSQGSSGANVLTF. CDR3 nucleotides: TGTGCCAGCAGCCAAGGCAGCTCTGGGGCCAACGTCCTGACTTTC.

With regard to this clonotype: One junction end does not reproduce the germline sequence, and a read error may be involved. This sequence joins TRBV28 and TRBJ2-5; D uncertain. Germline values: CDR1 MDHEN, CDR2 SYDVKM. This CDR3 is 13 amino acids long. Here the CDR3 reads CARSPTFQETQYF. The CDR3, as DNA: TGTGCCAGAAGTCCGACCTTTCAAGAGACACAGTACTTC.

Ten or more counts support this clonotype. V and J are TRBV20-1 and TRBJ2-7, with a possible D match to TRBD2 (6 bases). CDR3 size: 12 residues. Looked up from germline, CDR1 is DFQATT and CDR2 is SNEGSKA (reference sequence). Trimming pared 5 bases from V and 0 bases from J, leaving 8 bases between. The CDR3 sequence: CSARSGSYEQYF. In DNA, the CDR3 is TGCAGTGCTCGTAGCGGCTCCTACGAGCAGTACTTC.

The sample holds many counts of this clonotype. The chain uses TRBV5-6 and TRBJ2-7, with D perhaps given as TRBD1 or TRBD2 (6 bases each). Germline V gives CDR1 SGHDT, CDR2 YYEEEE. V was clipped by 2 bases and J by 6 bases, with 12 bases between them. There are 13 residues in the CDR3. For the CDR3, the DNA is TGTGCCAGCAGCTTTGACGGGGGCGGCGAGCAGTACTTC. Protein product: CASSFDGGGEQYF. The full variable domain, with the rest looked up from reference TRBV5-6 and TRBJ2-7, is DAGVTQSPTHLIKTRGQQVTLRCSPKSGHDTVSWYQQALGQGPQFIFQYYEEEERQRGNFPDRFSGHQFPNYSSELNVNALLLGDSALYLCASSFDGGGEQYFGPGTRLTVT.

Only a few counts were recorded for this clonotype. The chain employs TRBV5-6 and TRBJ1-1, with D perhaps TRBD1 (5 bases). Germline V gene sequence: CDR1 SGHDT, CDR2 YYEEEE. V was pared by 4 bases and J by 5 bases, with 15 bases between. This CDR3 comprises 14 residues. CDR3: CASSNRGGRTEAFF. CDR3 nucleotide sequence: TGTGCCAGCAGCAACCGCGGGGGACGGACTGAAGCTTTCTTT.

This clonotype showed up many times. V is TRBV6-1 and J is TRBJ2-7; 7 bases agree with TRBD2. V was clipped by 7 bases and J by 1 base; unmatched bases: 7. Germline CDR1 is MNHNS and CDR2 is SASEGT. The CDR3 runs to 14 residues. DNA for the CDR3: TGTGCCAGCACCTCTGGGGGGGTTTCCTACGAGCAGTACTTC. This codes for CASTSGGVSYEQYF.

This clonotype was counted between two and nine times. The V call is TRBV5-1, the J call TRBJ1-4, with 7 nucleotides matching TRBD1. Germline loops: CDR1 SGHRS, CDR2 YFSETQ. The CDR3 has 16 amino acids. V was clipped by 0 bases and J by 8 bases; unmatched bases: 10. CDR3 in DNA: TGCGCCAGCAGCTTGGCTTCGAGACAGGGACCCGAAAAACTGTTTTTT. This encodes CASSLASRQGPEKLFF.

This clonotype was found many times. J is TRBJ2-5 and V is TRBV9; TRBD1 might be the D (5 bases). The germline V and J ends were trimmed by 0 bases and 5 bases, with 11 bases remaining between them. Germline assignment: CDR1 SGDLS and CDR2 YYNGEE. The CDR3 is 14 amino acids. In DNA, the CDR3 is TGTGCCAGCAGCGTAGCTCCATCAGGGGAGACCCAGTACTTC. Translation: CASSVAPSGETQYF.

The chain uses TRBV6-1 and TRBJ2-2; D gene uncertain. Germline assignment: CDR1 MNHNS and CDR2 SASEGT. The CDR3 has 15 residues. V lost 4 bases and J lost 4, with 13 bases in between. The CDR3 region is CASSVAGPATGELFF. For the CDR3, the DNA is TGTGCCAGCAGTGTGGCCGGCCCAGCCACCGGGGAGCTGTTTTTT.

This clonotype was seen many times. This chain connects TRBV11-1 to TRBJ1-1, with D perhaps TRBD1 (5 bases). The CDR3 spans 17 residues. The germline V gene encodes CDR1 SGHAT and CDR2 FQDESV (reference sequence). V lost 6 bases to trimming and J lost 6 bases, with 26 bases between them. DNA of the CDR3: TGTGCCAGCAGGTCTGAGCAGGGTAGGCGGGGGATCCCTGAAGCTTTCTTT. It is translated as CASRSEQGRRGIPEAFF.

This clonotype was detected ten times or more. The genes are TRBV29-1 and TRBJ1-1, with D possibly matching TRBD1 (5 bases). V was cut by 7 bases and J by 0 bases, with 15 bases left in between. This CDR3 is built from 14 residues. Germline V gene data show CDR1 as SQVTM and CDR2 as ANQGSEA. The CDR3 DNA reads TGCAGCGAGAGGGTAGGGGCTATGAACACTGAAGCTTTCTTT. Translating it yields CSERVGAMNTEAFF.

This clonotype was seen many times. The chain combines TRBV6-5 with TRBJ2-7, with D unresolved. CDR1 is MNHEY, CDR2 SVGAGI, per germline. This CDR3 is 13 amino acids long. V shed 6 bases and J shed 2 bases, with 11 bases lying between them. The CDR3 DNA reads as TGTGCCAGCAGAAGAGTCCAGGCCTACGAGCAGTACTTC. This encodes CASRRVQAYEQYF.

This clonotype has a count of ten or more. V is TRBV11-2 and J is TRBJ2-3; D possibly corresponds to TRBD2 (5 bases). The germline gives CDR1 SGHAT, CDR2 FQNNGV. With 5 bases removed from V and 5 bases from J, the gap between germline ends came to 14 bases. The CDR3 loop spans 14 amino acids. The chain's CDR3 is CASSLDPAGDTQYF. The CDR3 bases are TGTGCCAGCAGCCTCGACCCGGCGGGAGATACGCAGTATTTT.

This clonotype was seen ten or more times. J is TRBJ1-1 and V is TRBV6-2 or TRBV6-3, with D maybe TRBD1 (5 bases). Germline CDR1 is MNHEY and CDR2 is SVGEGT. V gave up 2 bases and J gave up 2 bases, with 9 bases separating them. The CDR3 has 14 residues. CDR3 in DNA: TGTGCCAGCAGTTACGGGGCGCCCAACACTGAAGCTTTCTTT. The encoded protein is CASSYGAPNTEAFF.

This clonotype was seen at least ten times. Here the CDR3 reads CSARRGAGPNTGELFF. DNA for the CDR3: TGCAGTGCTAGAAGGGGGGCGGGTCCGAACACCGGGGAGCTGTTTTTT. This chain uses TRBV20-1 with TRBJ2-2; D might be TRBD1 or TRBD2, each matching 6 bases. The CDR3 runs to 16 residues. V lost 2 bases to trimming and J lost 0 bases, with 13 bases between them. Germline V CDR1 and CDR2: DFQATT, SNEGSKA (reference sequence).

This clonotype was seen many times. The genes are TRBV10-3 and TRBJ1-2; 7 bases fit TRBD1. Germline CDR1 reads ENHRY; CDR2 reads SYGVKD. This CDR3 has 15 residues. With V trimmed by 7 bases and J by 1 base, 9 bases remained unmatched. CDR3 sequence (DNA): TGTGCCATCACGTCGCCCGGGACAGATAACTATGGCTACACCTTC. This sequence encodes CAITSPGTDNYGYTF.

This clonotype was recorded many times. The rearrangement uses TRBV12-3 or TRBV12-4 and TRBJ2-4; D uncertain. Trimming cost V 6 bases and J 8 bases, with 20 bases left between them. The CDR3 contains 15 residues. In DNA form, the CDR3 reads TGTGCCAGCAGGGGCCTGACGGGCCCGGGCGACATTCAGTACTTC. Translated: CASRGLTGPGDIQYF.

This clonotype was counted between two and nine times. The chain combines TRBV27 with TRBJ1-5, with 8 nucleotides matching TRBD1. V gave up 7 bases and J gave up 2 bases; unmatched junction bases: 7. CDR3 length equals 15 residues. Looked up from germline, CDR1 is MNHEY and CDR2 is SMNVEV (reference sequence). This CDR3 is CASKTVTGGNQPQHF. The CDR3 region has the DNA TGTGCCAGCAAGACAGTGACAGGGGGCAATCAGCCCCAGCATTTT.

This clonotype showed up just a few times. The gene calls are TRBV6-5 and TRBJ2-1; D perhaps matches TRBD1 (6 bases). Trimming took 7 bases from V and 2 from J, leaving 15 bases between them. The CDR3 extends over 15 amino acids. The germline V gene has CDR1 MNHEY and CDR2 SVGAGI. The CDR3 DNA follows: TGTGCCAGCACTTGGACAGAGATTACCTACAATGAGCAGTTCTTC. Its protein is CASTWTEITYNEQFF.

This clonotype was seen repeatedly, ten times or more. The chain combines TRBV10-3 with TRBJ2-7; 11 bases are shared with TRBD1. This CDR3 contains 16 residues. Germline V gene sequence: CDR1 ENHRY, CDR2 SYGVKD. V shed 0 bases, J shed 1 base, and the junction held 2 bases outside the gene matches. The DNA for the CDR3 is TGTGCCATCAGTGAGTCCGGGACAGGGGGTTCCTACGAGCAGTACTTC. Translation: CAISESGTGGSYEQYF.

This clonotype came up many times. V is TRBV2 and J is TRBJ2-7; the D gene is possibly TRBD1 (5 bases). Trimming left V 11 bases short and J 0 bases short, with 11 bases between. The germline V gene has CDR1 SNHLY and CDR2 FYNNEI. This CDR3 spans 12 amino acids. CDR3 nucleotides: TGTGCCGTACACAGGCCCTCCTACGAGCAGTACTTC. It is translated as CAVHRPSYEQYF.

Turning to this clonotype: Just one base apart from a much larger clone, this may be a read error. The rearrangement joins TRBV27 to TRBJ1-6; 7 bases are shared with TRBD1. After removal of 5 bases from V and 7 bases from J, the junction contained 5 bases not matched to a gene. Germline V gives CDR1 MNHEY, CDR2 SMNVEV (reference sequence). The CDR3 has 14 residues. CDR3 protein: CASSGDSRNSPLHF. In DNA, the CDR3 is TGTGCCAGCAGTGGGGACAGTCGGAATTCACCCCTCCACTTT.